This T cell receptor beta chain was identified during a study of tumor-infiltrating lymphocytes in glioblastoma multiforme (dated by TCRdb to between 2016 and 2019). With regard to the full study: Whether intratumoral genomic heterogeneity fosters TIL diversity was tested through joint investigation of somatic mutations, TIL diversity and immune response activity. The investigation overall reported the following: Generalizability is limited because the TCR and somatic mutation analysis included only one glioblastoma patient. Because T cells carry unequal numbers of TCR transcripts, RNA-based TCR sequencing may distort clone frequencies. The authors noted that sorting T cells into functional subsets, which was not done in the study, would be a future improvement.

TCRB libraries were constructed from RNA through three rounds of nested multiplex PCR following a modified ARM-PCR protocol with multiple V-beta primers and a C-beta primer. Starting from roughly 0.5 ug of total RNA, TCRB-specific cDNA was synthesized using ProtoScript II Reverse Transcriptase and a C-beta primer. No unique molecular identifiers were described for the TCRB libraries. In the third PCR, barcodes and adapters were added over 25 cycles using Deep VentR (exo-) polymerase, and bands of 250-500 bp were then gel purified. TCRB libraries were sequenced on an Illumina HiSeq 2500 with 250 bp paired-end reads. Under the source paper's analysis protocol: Reads were cleaned with Trimmomatic, merged with FLASH, assigned V, D and J segments with MiGEC, and analyzed with VDJtools. The Shannon-Wiener diversity index, calculated using VDJtools, was used to quantify repertoire diversity. TCRdb ran its own pipeline on the public reads, namely fastp trimming at Q25 and MiXCR clone calling, and kept in-frame beta chains. Rows are combined by CDR3 protein, so each entry shows the most common genes and DNA. None of the V and J calls come from the authors' own analysis; TCRdb made them. The sample has under 15,000 distinct CDR3 sequences on record, around three fifths of them singletons. The top ten constitute under 40% of the sample.

Of note for this clonotype: This clone's antigen is unknown. Because the CDR3 is missing its conserved closing phenylalanine or tryptophan, this is likely a read error.

The AllPrep DNA/RNA mini kit was used to purify genomic DNA and total RNA simultaneously from each of the nine to ten tumor samples. Every RNA sample had an OD 260/280 ratio above 1.9 and an RNA integrity number above 6.5. Input material: brain tumor tissue. This sequence was found in a male donor with glioblastoma.

CDR3 sequence: CSTSVLAGYTDTQYL. The sequenced DNA: TGCAGTACTAGTGTCCTAGCGGGATACACAGATACGCAGTATCTT. The chain links TRBV20-1 with TRBJ2-3; 9 bases in between match TRBD2. The CDR3 numbers 15 amino acids, ends counted. Solely the CDR3 DNA is kept, with 45 bases framed from the first base. CDR1 and CDR2 were assigned from the germline V gene (reference sequence) as DFQATT and SNEGSKA.